Presented here are 2 T cell receptor beta chains from one specimen sequenced in a study of blood T cell repertoires in COVID-19. Sequenced by immunoSEQ multiplex PCR; TCRdb stores in-frame clones only, minus some. Seen here are over 400,000 clones, approximately 91% observed once, and the top ten hold less than 9.5%. Input material: peripheral blood. The receptors originated from a woman aged 45-65 years with COVID-19, enrolled during active disease.

The chain recombines TRBV2 with TRBJ2-1, with 15 bases identical to TRBD2. The germline CDR1 and CDR2 sequences are SNHLY and FYNNEI. V dropped 1 base and J dropped 8; count of bases not matched to a gene: 3. CDR3 size: 16 residues. The CDR3 bases are TGTGCCAGCAGTGAAGGGACTAGCGGGGGGGCCGATGAGCAGTTCTTC. This sequence encodes CASSEGTSGGADEQFF. Combining the CDR3 with reference TRBV2 and TRBJ2-1 gives the whole variable domain EPEVTQTPSHQVTQMGQEVILRCVPISNHLYFYWYRQILGQKVEFLVSFYNNEISEKSEIFDDQFSVERPDGSNFTLKIRSTKLEDSAMYFCASSEGTSGGADEQFFGPGTRLTVL.

The chain recombines TRBV27 with TRBJ1-2; TRBD1 might be the D (6 bases). There are 14 residues in the CDR3. V was shortened by 5 bases and J by 8 bases, with 18 bases between the two germline ends. Per germline, CDR1 MNHEY and CDR2 SMNVEV (reference sequence). In DNA form, the CDR3 reads TGTGCCAGCAGTCCACGAACAGGGCAAAGAGGCTACACCTTC. Encoded protein: CASSPRTGQRGYTF.